This T cell receptor (beta chain) was sequenced for a study of blood T cell repertoires in COVID-19. Study background: Samples taken during acute and convalescent COVID-19 were collected in the United States, Italy and Spain. T cells, B-cell-depleted T cells, or PBMCs provided the cDNA or gDNA that served as material.

Germline loops: CDR1 MNHEY, CDR2 SMNVEV (reference sequence). There are 14 residues in the CDR3. The J segment lost 5 bases and the V segment lost 6 bases, leaving 7 bases of the junction unmatched. In the original processing: Reference gene primer amplification in the assay estimated nucleated cell counts. Sequencing was performed with immunoSEQ multiplex PCR; in TCRdb, only in-frame clones are kept and a portion is missing. V, J and clone size are taken as reported in that table, and D and trimming were inferred from the DNA itself. Among a few hundred thousand clones, about 87% were seen once, and the ten largest hold 5.5% to 8%.

This chain connects TRBV27 to TRBJ2-1; 7 nucleotides align to TRBD2. The sequenced sample was peripheral blood. This sequence originates from a man aged 55 to 70 who had recovered from COVID-19. The CDR3 DNA reads as TGTGCCAGCAGCAAAAGCGGGAACGACAATGAGCAGTTCTTC. This sequence encodes CASSKSGNDNEQFF.